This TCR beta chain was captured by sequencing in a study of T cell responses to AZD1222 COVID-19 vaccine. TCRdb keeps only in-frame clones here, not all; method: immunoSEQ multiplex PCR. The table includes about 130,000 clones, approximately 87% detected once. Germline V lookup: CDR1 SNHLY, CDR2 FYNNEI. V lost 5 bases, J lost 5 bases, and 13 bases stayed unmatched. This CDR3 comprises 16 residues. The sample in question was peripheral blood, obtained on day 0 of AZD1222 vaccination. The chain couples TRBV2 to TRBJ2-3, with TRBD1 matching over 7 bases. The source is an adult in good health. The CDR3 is CASSLVDRVRVDTQYF. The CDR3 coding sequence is TGTGCCAGCAGTCTAGTAGACAGGGTTAGGGTAGATACGCAGTATTTT.